The sample holds many counts of the clone carrying this TCR beta chain. Trimming removed 1 base from V and 5 bases from J, with 5 bases in between. CDR1 is LNHNV, CDR2 YYDKDF, per germline (reference sequence). The CDR3 is 12 amino acids. The data were taken from a study of neurological immune-mediated disorders. Template-switch 5'RACE cDNA synthesis added a 10-nucleotide unique molecular identifier. TCRdb re-called the 5' RACE reads with MiXCR, one entry per CDR3 protein. The repertoire holds some 56,000 distinct CDR3 sequences, with 3.8% as singletons. The clonotype originates from a man in his sixties with multiple sclerosis. Sequences were obtained from PBMCs. The chain couples TRBV15 to TRBJ2-5; no clear D. The CDR3 nucleotides read TGTGCCACCAGCAGAGCCGGTGAGACCCAGTACTTC. It encodes CATSRAGETQYF.